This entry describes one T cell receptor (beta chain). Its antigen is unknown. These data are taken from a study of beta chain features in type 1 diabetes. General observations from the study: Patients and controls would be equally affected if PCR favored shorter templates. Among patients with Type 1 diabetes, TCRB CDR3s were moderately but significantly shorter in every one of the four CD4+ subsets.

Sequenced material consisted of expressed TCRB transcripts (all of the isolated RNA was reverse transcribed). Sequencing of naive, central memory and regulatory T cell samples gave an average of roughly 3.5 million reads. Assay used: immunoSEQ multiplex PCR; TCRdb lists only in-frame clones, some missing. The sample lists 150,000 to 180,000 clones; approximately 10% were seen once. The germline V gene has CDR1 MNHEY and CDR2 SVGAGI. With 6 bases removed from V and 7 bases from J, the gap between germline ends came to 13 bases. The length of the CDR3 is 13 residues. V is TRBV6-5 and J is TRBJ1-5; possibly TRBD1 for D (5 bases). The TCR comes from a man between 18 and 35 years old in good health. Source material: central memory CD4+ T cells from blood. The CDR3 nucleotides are TGTGCCAGCAGGGAACGCTGGGACCAGCCCCAGCATTTT. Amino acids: CASRERWDQPQHF.